Given below is one T cell receptor (beta chain) in context. Antigen: not known. A multiplex PCR was run with 60 Vbeta primers and 13 Jbeta primers. Profiling relied on immunoSEQ multiplex PCR, and the TCRdb table lists in-frame clones only, not all of them. Counted here are about 160,000 clones, approximately 81% occurring once; the ten biggest clones make up over 1.1%. This record comes from a study of cytomegalovirus exposure and HLA in healthy donors. General study results and limits: Reported findings show TCR beta sequences accurately forecast HLA-A and HLA-B alleles in most subjects. Rare sequences made up most TCRs, while some public TCRs were found in many donors. The authors enumerated 150 to 200 TCR beta chains as linked to cytomegalovirus.

The sample consisted of PBMCs. The origin of this receptor is a man younger than 35 in good health and CMV-seronegative.

CDR3 DNA sequence: TGTGCCAGCAGCCCCCGCGAGGAGTACTCTGGAAACACCATATATTTT. It translates to CASSPREEYSGNTIYF. V gene TRBV2 combines with J gene TRBJ1-3; D remains ambiguous. The CDR3 is made up of 16 amino acids. Germline-derived CDR1 and CDR2 are SNHLY and FYNNEI. V was cut by 6 bases and J by 0 bases, with 15 bases left in between.